What follows are 5 T cell receptor beta chains derived from one specimen sequenced in a study of a mutant IDH1 vaccine in newly diagnosed glioma. The time point is: week 5, during vaccination. The content of each vaccine dose was 300 ug of mutant IDH1 20-mer peptide, and topical imiquimod accompanied it. Assay used: immunoSEQ multiplex PCR; TCRdb lists only in-frame clones, some missing. The table includes around 36,000 clones, about nine tenths detected once. No antigen has been identified for these receptors. Sequences were derived from PBMCs, sampled from a glioma patient whose treatment included an IDH1 peptide vaccine. The source of these receptors is a man aged 45-65 years with glioma.

V gene TRBV5-1 combines with J gene TRBJ1-6; D possibly corresponds to TRBD1 (5 bases). The V and J ends lost 1 base and 3 bases respectively, with 8 bases between them. The CDR3 is 15 amino acids. Germline-derived CDR1 and CDR2 are SGHRS and YFSETQ. The CDR3 protein is CASSLRDGYNSPLHF. In DNA form, the CDR3 reads TGCGCCAGCAGCTTGAGGGACGGCTATAATTCACCCCTCCACTTT.

By frequency in the sample, this clone is medium-sized. V usage is TRBV10-3 and J usage is TRBJ2-3, with D hard to call. V gave up 7 bases and J gave up 0 bases, with 2 bases separating them. This CDR3 has 11 amino acids. Per germline, CDR1 ENHRY and CDR2 SYGVKD. CDR3 loop: CAIKSTDTQYF. CDR3 bases: TGTGCCATCAAGAGCACAGATACGCAGTATTTT.

This chain uses TRBV11-2 with TRBJ2-1; TRBD1 or TRBD2 may be the D gene (5 bases each). The V end lost 5 bases, the J end lost 6 bases, and 17 bases lay between the germline ends. The CDR3 extends over 15 amino acids. Germline V gene sequence: CDR1 SGHAT, CDR2 FQNNGV. DNA of the CDR3: TGTGCCAGCAGCCAGCTTCCGGGGCAGGGCAATGAGCAGTTCTTC. This gives the protein CASSQLPGQGNEQFF.

The rearrangement joins TRBV19 to TRBJ2-7; 8 bases fit TRBD1. Germline trimming cut 3 bases from V and 5 bases from J; bases unmatched to any gene: 6. This CDR3 region has 14 residues. Germline CDR1 LNHDA, CDR2 SQIVND (reference sequence). DNA for the CDR3: TGTGCCAGTAGTATGACAGGGGAGTCCAACGAGCAGTACTTC. Protein: CASSMTGESNEQYF. Based on the CDR3 plus reference TRBV19 and TRBJ2-7, the full variable domain is DGGITQSPKYLFRKEGQNVTLSCEQNLNHDAMYWYRQDPGQGLRLIYYSQIVNDFQKGDIAEGYSVSREKKESFPLTVTSAQKNPTAFYLCASSMTGESNEQYFGPGTRLTVT.

V usage is TRBV7-2 and J usage is TRBJ1-4; possibly TRBD1 for D (6 bases). Germline loops: CDR1 SGHTA, CDR2 FQGNSA. The V gene lost 2 bases and the J gene lost 2 bases, with 15 bases spanning the gap. CDR3 size: 17 residues. The CDR3 here is CASSLIRGRGTNEKLFF. The CDR3 DNA reads TGTGCCAGCAGCTTAATACGGGGGCGGGGGACTAATGAAAAACTGTTTTTT.